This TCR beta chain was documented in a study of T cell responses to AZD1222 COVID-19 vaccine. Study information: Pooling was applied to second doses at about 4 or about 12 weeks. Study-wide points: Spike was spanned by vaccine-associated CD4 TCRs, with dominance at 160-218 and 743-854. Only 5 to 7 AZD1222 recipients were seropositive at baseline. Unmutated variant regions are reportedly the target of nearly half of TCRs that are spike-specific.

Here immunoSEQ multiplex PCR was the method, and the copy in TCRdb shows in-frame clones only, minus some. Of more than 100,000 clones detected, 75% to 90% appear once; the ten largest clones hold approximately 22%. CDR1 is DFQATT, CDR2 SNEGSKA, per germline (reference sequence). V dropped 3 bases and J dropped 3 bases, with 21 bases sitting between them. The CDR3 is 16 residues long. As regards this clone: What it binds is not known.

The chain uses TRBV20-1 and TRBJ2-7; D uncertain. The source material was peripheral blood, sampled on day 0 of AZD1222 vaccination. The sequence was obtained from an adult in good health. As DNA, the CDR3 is TGCAGTGCTAGTGGACGACCTACGGGTCTTAACTACGAGCAGTACTTC. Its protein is CSASGRPTGLNYEQYF.